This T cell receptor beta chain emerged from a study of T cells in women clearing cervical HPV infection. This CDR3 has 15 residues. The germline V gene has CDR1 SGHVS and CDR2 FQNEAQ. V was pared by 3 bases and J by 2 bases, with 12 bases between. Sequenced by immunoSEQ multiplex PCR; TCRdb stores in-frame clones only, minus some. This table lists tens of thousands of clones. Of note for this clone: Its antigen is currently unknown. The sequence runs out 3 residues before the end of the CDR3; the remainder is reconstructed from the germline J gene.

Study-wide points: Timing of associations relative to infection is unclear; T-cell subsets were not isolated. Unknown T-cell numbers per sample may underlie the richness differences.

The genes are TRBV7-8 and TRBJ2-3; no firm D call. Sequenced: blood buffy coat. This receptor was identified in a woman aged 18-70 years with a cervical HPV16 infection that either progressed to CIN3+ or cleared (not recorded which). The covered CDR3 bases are TGTGCCAGCAGCTTGGCGACTGCGTACACAGATACG. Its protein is CASSLATAYTDT. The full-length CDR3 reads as CASSLATAYTDTQYF. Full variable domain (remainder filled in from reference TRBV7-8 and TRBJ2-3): GAGVSQSPRYKVAKRGQDVALRCDPISGHVSLFWYQQALGQGPEFLTYFQNEAQLDKSGLPSDRFFAERPEGSVSTLKIQRTQQEDSAVYLCASSLATAYTDTQYFGPGTRLTVL.